This is a list of T cell receptor beta chains from one sample in a study of technical replicates of blood from a few donors. Sequencing used immunoSEQ multiplex PCR; TCRdb keeps in-frame clones, though not all of them. The table includes 73,000 or so clones, 90% to 95% detected once. Sequencing used T cells isolated from PBMCs. All receptors derive from a human donor in good health. Each CDR3 is given with its conserved first and last residue. D genes are given only for firm matches. Clone size is not always given. Where it is, it says once, few, many or a class for expanded clones.

>.|TRBJ2-3|TRBV27|.
CASSSTITDTQYF
TGTGCCAGCAGTTCTACTATAACAGATACGCAGTATTTT
>.|TRBJ2-4|TRBV27|TRBD2
CASATRTSGNIQYF
TGTGCCAGCGCAACACGGACTAGCGGGAACATTCAGTACTTC
>.|TRBJ1-2|TRBV27|TRBD1
CASSLNKGAHGYTF
TGTGCCAGCAGTTTGAACAAGGGGGCGCATGGCTACACCTTC
>.|TRBJ2-7|TRBV10-3|.
CAISEVSGQKPSSYEQYF
TGTGCCATCAGTGAGGTTTCCGGACAGAAACCAAGCTCCTACGAGCAGTACTTC
>.|TRBJ1-1|TRBV27|.
CASSQSHGAGTEAFF
TGTGCCAGCAGTCAAAGCCATGGGGCAGGCACTGAAGCTTTCTTT
>.|TRBJ1-2|TRBV29-1|.
CSVRRRTEDNYGYTF
TGCAGCGTCCGACGCAGGACAGAAGATAACTATGGCTACACCTTC
>.|TRBJ1-3|TRBV19|.
CASSIDAGARGNTIYF
TGTGCCAGTAGTATAGATGCTGGTGCCAGAGGAAACACCATATATTTT
>.|TRBJ1-1|TRBV10-3|.
CAIRNTGGNTEAFF
TGTGCCATCAGAAATACGGGGGGGAACACTGAAGCTTTCTTT
>.|TRBJ2-4|TRBV21-1|.
CASSRSGGAKNIQYF
TGTGCCAGCAGCAGGTCGGGGGGAGCCAAAAACATTCAGTACTTC
>.|TRBJ2-7|TRBV4-1|.
CASSQSGGYEQYF
TGCGCCAGCAGCCAATCCGGGGGTTACGAGCAGTACTTC
>once|TRBJ1-5|TRBV15|.
CATRIQGEGNQPQHF
TGTGCCACCAGGATACAGGGTGAGGGCAATCAGCCCCAGCATTTT
>.|TRBJ2-7|TRBV7-3|.
CASSSAGRGYEQYF
TGTGCCAGCAGCTCGGCGGGACGAGGCTACGAGCAGTACTTC
>.|TRBJ2-3|TRBV6-5|.
CASGTSTDTQYF
TGTGCCAGCGGGACTTCCACAGATACGCAGTATTTT
>.|TRBJ1-5|TRBV18|TRBD1
CASSPFQTGPGNQPQHF
TGTGCCAGCTCACCATTCCAGACAGGGCCGGGCAATCAGCCCCAGCATTTT
>.|TRBJ2-2|TRBV9|TRBD2
CASSPLAGVGGELFF
TGTGCCAGCAGCCCTCTAGCGGGTGTGGGCGGGGAGCTGTTTTTT
>.|TRBJ2-5|TRBV10-2|TRBD2
CASSTGTSSDQETQYF
TGCGCCAGCAGCACCGGGACTAGCTCAGACCAAGAGACCCAGTACTTC
>once|TRBJ1-4|TRBV30|.
CALDRGEKLFF
TGTGCCTTGGACCGGGGGGAAAAACTGTTTTTT
>.|TRBJ2-1|TRBV21-1|.
CASSGWVAGDTPSYNEQFF
TGTGCCAGCAGCGGGTGGGTAGCGGGAGATACTCCCTCCTACAATGAGCAGTTCTTC
>.|TRBJ2-3|TRBV27|TRBD2
CASNNRPGLAGDTQYF
TGTGCCAGCAATAATAGACCGGGACTAGCGGGAGATACGCAGTATTTT
>.|TRBJ2-7|TRBV5-1|.
CASSLSARGEQYF
TGCGCCAGCAGCTTGTCGGCCCGCGGCGAGCAGTACTTC
>.|TRBJ2-5|TRBV18|.
CASSPPRTGTTETQYF
TGTGCCAGCTCACCACCCCGGACAGGGACTACAGAGACCCAGTACTTC
>.|TRBJ1-1|TRBV11-3|.
CASSLRGDTEAFF
TGTGCCAGCAGCTTACGGGGAGACACTGAAGCTTTCTTT